This entry features one TCR beta chain sequence. The data stem from a study of blood T cell repertoires in COVID-19. Original data processing: The assay estimated nucleated cells by amplifying reference gene primers. Sequencing was performed with immunoSEQ multiplex PCR; in TCRdb, only in-frame clones are kept and a portion is missing. V and J calls and clone size are given by that table; D and trimming were obtained from the DNA. This table holds 250,000 or so clones, about three quarters found once. V lost 7 bases and J lost 2; bases outside the gene matches: 9. Germline V gene data show CDR1 as SQVTM and CDR2 as ANQGSEA. This CDR3 spans 14 amino acids.

The rearrangement joins TRBV29-1 to TRBJ1-2, with 8 bases aligning to TRBD1. This TCR derives from a woman of 80 years or more with acute or convalescent COVID-19. The specimen sequenced was peripheral blood. The chain's CDR3 is CSGSGTGENYGYTF. CDR3 DNA: TGCAGCGGCTCCGGGACAGGAGAGAACTATGGCTACACCTTC.